Sequencing of this TCR beta chain was carried out in a study of shared clonotypes between healthy human individuals (TCRdb year 2020). About the investigation overall: The cohort included three men and a couple of women between 18 and 49 years of age. For each donor, three plates each were used for CD4 naive and CD4 memory, two plates were used for CD8 naive, and one plate was used for CD8 memory. Blood TCR repertoires of about 5 healthy adults were deeply sequenced to estimate repertoire size and the extent of clonotype sharing between individuals. Different laboratories and diverse techniques were used to prepare libraries and sequence TCR repertoires, to increase sequencing depth and limit assay-specific biases. Per donor, leukapheresis produced somewhere between about 0.9 and 9.5 billion PBMCs. The investigation overall reported the following: When a few donors were compared, the shared fraction of clonotypes was about 5.5% for naive CD4, around 3.6% for naive CD8, 2% to 2.5% for memory CD4, and 0.4% for memory CD8. Clonotypes shared by all four sorted-subset donors showed higher generation probabilities than non-shared clonotypes. Only blood was sampled, and tissue TCR repertoires likely differ from those in blood. Incomplete sequencing was indicated by rarefaction of sorted-subset datasets, despite the large sequencing depth. The small number of donors limited the genetic and exposure-history diversity represented. Naive subsets generally had larger estimated clonotype richness than memory subsets. Pairwise subsampling indicated that sequencing depth was expected to affect the degree of clonotype sharing among donors.

Using the deep immunoSEQ assay, TCR CDR3 regions were amplified from genomic DNA by multiplex PCR. Extracted genomic DNA from each cell subset was distributed evenly across all wells of several immunoSEQ 96-well plates, and each plate was treated as a replicate. Each replicate PCR for sorted subsets received approximately 220 ng genomic DNA, equal to 28,000 or so T cell genomes. The purified libraries were quantified using a Qubit 3.0 fluorometer, sized with a Bioanalyzer 2100, and then quantified again using the KAPA Library Quantification kit. Each immunoSEQ 96-well plate was sequenced on its own single-read 150-cycle Illumina NextSeq 550 flow cell. Per the original workflow: Because the immunoSEQ output held only junctional sequences and lacked quality scores, the filtering could not match the filtering applied to full-length reads. To assign V/J genes and CDR3, sequences were annotated against IMGT germline references using PyIR, a Python wrapper for IgBLAST v1.9. Reads were filtered out if the reads had weak V/J assignments (E-value above 1e-6), no CDR3, stop codons, out-of-frame junctions, or ambiguous translated residues. V3J clonotypes were defined by identical inferred V gene, J gene, and CDR3 amino acid sequence. Percentage overlap between repertoires was calculated by dividing the number of shared unique clonotypes by the size of the smaller repertoire. Richness of each repertoire was evaluated using RTK rarefaction, the Chao1 estimator, and Recon v2.1 estimates of unobserved clonotypes. Generation probabilities were computed with OLGA for all TCRbeta clonotypes obtained by the gDNA method from several donors. TCRdb stores this immuneACCESS table with in-frame sequences only. Part of the clones is absent; in the studies checked, under half of the shortfall reflects unresolved V genes, and no reason is known for the rest. V, J and clone size reflect that table, while D and trimming were determined from the DNA. The sample data list 600,000 to 750,000 clones, and around 77% of these were observed just once. Under 2% of the sample rests with the top ten.

The table lists this clone with a few counts. This receptor's antigen is unknown. Qualities for individual bases were not recorded, and no much larger clone is one base off. Additional DNA sequences in this sample encode the identical CDR3. Healthy HIV-negative adults with no recently reported acute infections or vaccinations were included as donors. Every donor was a Caucasian adult residing in Nashville, Tennessee, USA. Magnetic negative selection was used to enrich CD4+ T cells, after which naive cells were positively selected on CD45RA and the negative fraction became the memory subset. Blood was collected by leukapheresis, and PBMCs were isolated by Ficoll-Histopaque density gradient centrifugation and then cryopreserved in liquid nitrogen vapor phase. Purity and quantity of every magnetically sorted T cell population were checked by analytical flow cytometry. From each sorted fraction, genomic DNA was isolated and quantified by UV absorbance on a Nanodrop 2000c.

V and J are truncated by 1 base and 1 base respectively, leaving an intervening sequence of 4 bases. Sequences SGHVS (CDR1) and FNYEAQ (CDR2) are obtained from the germline V gene. From the cysteine through the phenylalanine, the CDR3 covers 13 amino acids. The DNA shown is the 39-base CDR3, in frame from base 1. The clonotype was recovered from a woman aged 25 to 39 in good health. The rearranged segments are TRBV7-6 and TRBJ1-1; the D gene cannot be resolved reliably. Source material: memory CD4+ T cells sorted from blood. The sample's cell subset or site label, decoded: CD45RA-negative fraction. The DNA reads TGTGCCAGCAGCTTAGGGAGGAACACTGAAGCTTTCTTT. This yields the protein CASSLGRNTEAFF.